These 31 T cell receptor beta chains were sequenced from one sample in a study of T cells after somatic rescue of genetic block. The data were produced by immunoSEQ multiplex PCR, yet TCRdb's version contains in-frame clones alone and is incomplete. This table holds roughly 15,000 clones, approximately 76% found once. The sequenced material came from peripheral blood mononuclear cells (PBMCs). Receptors were obtained from a boy between 10 and 17 years old.

This clone has just one count. The CDR3 region is CASSAGTPETQYF. The CDR3, as DNA: TGTGCCAGCAGCGCAGGGACTCCGGAGACCCAGTACTTC. The J gene is TRBJ2-5, the V gene TRBV7-2; D may be TRBD2 (6 bases). Trimming removed 5 bases from V and 5 bases from J, with 12 bases in between. The V gene's germline CDR1 is SGHTA and CDR2 FQGNSA. This CDR3 is built from 13 residues.

The chain is built from TRBV7-2 and TRBJ2-3; no firm D call. CDR3 length: 16 residues. The germline CDR1 and CDR2 sequences are SGHTA and FQGNSA. V lost 2 bases and J lost 2, with 14 bases in between. The CDR3 sequence: CASSLRGRVFTDTQYF. The CDR3 region has the DNA TGTGCCAGCAGCTTACGTGGAAGGGTATTCACAGATACGCAGTATTTT.

As concerns this clone: With a much larger clone just one base away, this may be a read error. This chain connects TRBV6-5 to TRBJ2-2; D unclear. This CDR3 is built from 14 residues. Germline CDR1 reads MNHEY; CDR2 reads SVGAGI. As DNA, the CDR3 is TGTGCCAACAGTAGCTGGGGGAACACCGGGGAGCTGTTTTTT. Protein sequence: CANSSWGNTGELFF.

V gene TRBV10-3 combines with J gene TRBJ2-3, with D perhaps TRBD1 (6 bases). V gave up 3 bases and J gave up 5 bases, with 18 bases separating them. The CDR3 covers 16 residues. Germline V gene data show CDR1 as ENHRY and CDR2 as SYGVKD. CDR3 amino acids: CAISDRRTVPGDTQYF. The CDR3 nucleotides are TGTGCCATCAGTGATCGAAGGACAGTCCCAGGAGATACGCAGTATTTT.

This clone was picked up a small number of times. The rearrangement links TRBV4-2 to TRBJ1-3; D gene unclear. Germline CDR1 and CDR2: LGHNA and YNFKEQ. The CDR3 totals 14 residues. V gave up 0 bases and J gave up 5 bases, with 8 bases separating them. The CDR3: CASSQEETRNTIYF. The CDR3 DNA is TGTGCCAGCAGCCAAGAAGAGACAAGAAACACCATATATTTT.

By its share, this clone is medium-sized (0.01 to 0.1%). CDR3 sequence: CASSLAQGNTEAFF. DNA of the CDR3: TGTGCCAGCAGCTTGGCCCAAGGGAACACTGAAGCTTTCTTT. This sequence joins TRBV5-5 and TRBJ1-1; D is unresolved. Between the trimmed V and J ends, which lost 0 bases and 1 base, there was a span of 7 bases. CDR1 SGHKS and CDR2 YYEKEE come from the germline V gene (reference sequence). The CDR3 totals 14 residues.

The chain carries TRBV15 and TRBJ1-1; D call uncertain. The V and J ends lost 1 base and 6 bases respectively, with 12 bases between them. Germline CDR1 reads LNHNV; CDR2 reads YYDKDF (reference sequence). This CDR3 comprises 14 residues. CDR3 sequence reads: CATSRALGEAEAFF. The CDR3 DNA reads as TGTGCCACCAGCAGAGCCCTAGGAGAGGCTGAAGCTTTCTTT.

The chain carries TRBV28 and TRBJ2-1, with TRBD2 matching 12 bases. This CDR3 has 15 amino acids. The germline V gene has CDR1 MDHEN and CDR2 SYDVKM. Trimming took 6 bases from V and 4 from J; bases not matched to a gene: 4. CDR3 region: CASSLAGGSYNEQFF. The DNA of the CDR3 is TGTGCCAGCAGCCTAGCGGGAGGGAGTTACAATGAGCAGTTCTTC. Based on the CDR3 plus reference TRBV28 and TRBJ2-1, the full variable domain is DVKVTQSSRYLVKRTGEKVFLECVQDMDHENMFWYRQDPGLGLRLIYFSYDVKMKEKGDIPEGYSVSREKKERFSLILESASTNQTSMYLCASSLAGGSYNEQFFGPGTRLTVL.

This clone was found a few times. The chain carries TRBV5-1 and TRBJ2-7; 9 nucleotides align to TRBD2. The ends lost 1 base at V and 5 bases at J; junction bases unmatched: 4. The CDR3 sequence is 14 residues long. Germline CDR1 and CDR2: SGHRS and YFSETQ. The CDR3 bases are TGCGCCAGCAGCTTGCAAGCGGGGGGCAACGAGCAGTACTTC. Encoded protein: CASSLQAGGNEQYF.

The genes are TRBV7-2 and TRBJ1-5; D is ambiguous. The CDR3 sequence is 12 residues long. The V end was cut by 2 bases, the J end by 10 bases, with 9 bases between. CDR1 and CDR2 from the germline V gene are SGHTA and FQGNSA. The CDR3 protein is CASSLPGLPQHF. DNA of the CDR3: TGTGCCAGCAGCTTACCCGGGTTACCCCAGCATTTT.

This clone has more than one count but fewer than ten. This rearrangement joins TRBV7-6 to TRBJ1-1; no firm D call. Germline CDR1 is SGHVS and CDR2 is FNYEAQ. The CDR3 has 14 amino acids. V was cut by 5 bases and J by 4 bases, with 14 bases left in between. This chain's CDR3 is CASSLPIRITEAFF. The CDR3 DNA reads as TGTGCCAGCAGCCTCCCAATCCGGATCACTGAAGCTTTCTTT. Based on the CDR3 plus reference TRBV7-6 and TRBJ1-1, the full variable domain is GAGVSQSPRYKVTKRGQDVALRCDPISGHVSLYWYRQALGQGPEFLTYFNYEAQQDKSGLPNDRFSAERPEGSISTLTIQRTEQRDSAMYRCASSLPIRITEAFFGQGTRLTVV.

This rearrangement joins TRBV5-6 to TRBJ1-1, with D uncertain. The V end was cut by 1 base, the J end by 0 bases, with 7 bases between. Germline V gene lookup returns CDR1 SGHDT and CDR2 YYEEEE. This CDR3 is built from 14 residues. The CDR3 coding sequence is TGTGCCAGCAGCTTGAAGATCATGAACACTGAAGCTTTCTTT. Translated, it gives CASSLKIMNTEAFF.

The rearrangement uses TRBV6-6 and TRBJ2-5, with D possibly TRBD1 on 5 matching bases. CDR3 size: 14 residues. V was cut by 2 bases and J by 2 bases, with 9 bases left in between. Germline CDR1 is MNHNY and CDR2 is SVGAGI (reference sequence). The CDR3 protein is CASSYLKGQETQYF. CDR3 nucleotides: TGTGCCAGCAGTTACCTTAAGGGGCAAGAGACCCAGTACTTC.

This clone appeared a few times. The chain uses TRBV5-1 and TRBJ2-5; D is unclear. Trimming shortened V by 2 bases and J by 5 bases, and 7 bases separated the two germline ends. This CDR3 region has 12 residues. Germline CDR1 and CDR2: SGHRS and YFSETQ. Here the CDR3 reads CASSFLGETQYF. CDR3 DNA sequence: TGCGCCAGCAGCTTTTTAGGGGAGACCCAGTACTTC.

The V gene is TRBV9, the J gene TRBJ1-5, with D possibly TRBD1 on 5 matching bases. Germline V gene data show CDR1 as SGDLS and CDR2 as YYNGEE. The CDR3 loop spans 14 amino acids. Trimming took 0 bases from V and 2 from J, leaving 6 bases between them. The CDR3 DNA is TGTGCCAGCAGCGTAGGGGGGGGCAATCAGCCCCAGCATTTT. As protein: CASSVGGGNQPQHF.

The chain employs TRBV19 and TRBJ2-7; TRBD1 aligns across 8 bases. Germline values: CDR1 LNHDA, CDR2 SQIVND (reference sequence). The V gene end was trimmed by 4 bases and the J gene end by 2 bases; junction bases not matched to a gene: 4. This CDR3 region has 14 residues. The CDR3 coding sequence is TGTGCCAGTAGTAGGACAGGGTCCCCCTACGAGCAGTACTTC. This translates into CASSRTGSPYEQYF.

The chain joins TRBV7-3 to TRBJ2-7, with 9 positions matching TRBD1. Germline V gene sequence: CDR1 SGHTA, CDR2 FQGTGA. The J segment lost 7 bases and the V segment lost 5 bases, leaving 12 bases of the junction unmatched. The CDR3 is 15 amino acids. The CDR3: CASSPRGQGPGEQYF. Written as DNA, the CDR3 is TGTGCCAGCAGCCCTCGGGGACAGGGTCCGGGAGAGCAGTACTTC. Supplemented by reference TRBV7-3 and TRBJ2-7, the full variable domain reads GAGVSQTPSNKVTEKGKYVELRCDPISGHTALYWYRQSLGQGPEFLIYFQGTGAADDSGLPNDRFFAVRPEGSVSTLKIQRTERGDSAVYLCASSPRGQGPGEQYFGPGTRLTVT.

The chain links TRBV6-5 to TRBJ1-3, with a tentative D call TRBD1 (5 bases). Germline CDR1 and CDR2: MNHEY and SVGAGI. With 4 bases removed from V and 0 bases from J, the gap between germline ends came to 13 bases. This CDR3 comprises 16 residues. The CDR3 nucleotides are TGTGCCAGCAGTTCCGGGGGTTTGGTCTCTGGAAACACCATATATTTT. This translates into CASSSGGLVSGNTIYF.

The chain recombines TRBV7-2 with TRBJ2-7; TRBD1 aligns across 9 bases. The CDR3 contains 14 residues. The germline CDR1 and CDR2 sequences are SGHTA and FQGNSA. V trimming: 1 base; J trimming: 2 bases; junction bases outside the gene matches: 0. Here the CDR3 reads CASSLDRGPYEQYF. DNA of the CDR3: TGTGCCAGCAGCTTAGACAGGGGGCCCTACGAGCAGTACTTC.

This chain links TRBV2 with TRBJ2-6, with D hard to call. V was pared by 7 bases and J by 0 bases, with 13 bases between. Germline V gene sequence: CDR1 SNHLY, CDR2 FYNNEI. The CDR3 contains 16 residues. The CDR3 spells CASNRRHSSGANVLTF. The CDR3, as DNA: TGTGCCAGCAACCGACGACACAGCTCTGGGGCCAACGTCCTGACTTTC.

With respect to this clone: This sample also contains other DNA sequences that code for the same CDR3. J is TRBJ1-4 and V is TRBV5-1; perhaps TRBD1 as D (5 bases). V was trimmed by 0 bases and J by 4 bases, leaving 7 bases between them. In germline, CDR1 is SGHRS, CDR2 YFSETQ. The CDR3 covers 14 residues. CDR3 bases: TGCGCCAGCAGCTTGGGGCAGGGTAATGAAAAACTGTTTTTT. This translates into CASSLGQGNEKLFF.

The chain recombines TRBV7-3 with TRBJ1-1, with D maybe TRBD1 (6 bases). Germline loops: CDR1 SGHTA, CDR2 FQGTGA. Trimming stripped 5 bases from V and 0 bases from J, with 13 bases between. This CDR3 comprises 15 residues. This CDR3 reads CASSPQTGLNTEAFF. In DNA, the CDR3 is TGTGCCAGCAGCCCCCAGACAGGCTTGAACACTGAAGCTTTCTTT.

This chain joins TRBV2 and TRBJ2-3; D is unresolved. Trimming stripped 4 bases from V and 2 bases from J, with 4 bases between. This CDR3 has 12 amino acids. Per the germline V gene, CDR1 is SNHLY and CDR2 is FYNNEI. Here the CDR3 reads CASSVLTDTQYF. CDR3 nucleotide sequence: TGTGCCAGCAGTGTCCTCACAGATACGCAGTATTTT.

V and J are TRBV11-3 and TRBJ2-5; D is unresolved. The J call may be mistaken, given a closer DNA end match to TRBJ2-7. The germline V gene has CDR1 SGHNT and CDR2 YENEEA. The CDR3 has 17 amino acids. CDR3 region: CASSLDHMKTFSYEQYF. CDR3 bases: TGTGCCAGCAGCTTAGATCATATGAAGACATTCTCCTACGAGCAGTACTTC.

This chain uses TRBV25-1 with TRBJ1-2; D is possibly TRBD1 (6 bases). The CDR3 spans 14 residues. V lost 5 bases and J lost 7, with 17 bases in between. Per germline, CDR1 MGHDK and CDR2 SYGVNS. The CDR3 loop is CASSTPSRGRGYTF. Here the CDR3 DNA reads TGTGCCAGCAGTACCCCATCCAGGGGTCGTGGCTACACCTTC.

CDR3 nucleotides: TGTGCCAGCAGCGGTAGCTCTGGGGCCAACGTCCTGACTTTC. This translates into CASSGSSGANVLTF. The rearrangement links TRBV9 to TRBJ2-6; D unclear. The CDR3 consists of 14 residues. Trimming took off 3 bases at V and 0 bases at J, with 4 bases between the two ends. Germline CDR1 is SGDLS and CDR2 is YYNGEE.

The rearrangement links TRBV19 to TRBJ1-5; D may be TRBD1 (5 bases). Trimming pared 7 bases from V and 9 bases from J, leaving 16 bases between. This CDR3 is built from 13 residues. Germline V lookup: CDR1 LNHDA, CDR2 SQIVND (reference sequence). The CDR3 DNA is TGTGCCAGTACCGACGTGGGGGAAACGCCCCAGCATTTT. Translation gives CASTDVGETPQHF.

The rearrangement links TRBV30 to TRBJ2-7; D might be TRBD1 (6 bases). Trimming cost V 0 bases and J 2 bases, with 8 bases left between them. Per germline, CDR1 GTSNPN and CDR2 SVGIG (reference sequence). The CDR3 covers 13 residues. The CDR3 coding sequence is TGTGCCTGGAGTGTAACAGGGCCCTACGAGCAGTACTTC. It specifies CAWSVTGPYEQYF.

The chain links TRBV7-9 to TRBJ2-5; TRBD2 agrees at 15 bases. J was trimmed by 5 bases and V by 2 bases; bases with no gene match: 3. The CDR3 has 16 amino acids. Looked up from germline, CDR1 is SEHNR and CDR2 is FQNEAQ (reference sequence). The chain's CDR3 is CASSLQGLAGGETQYF. CDR3 coding DNA: TGTGCCAGCAGCTTACAAGGACTAGCGGGAGGGGAGACCCAGTACTTC.

V is TRBV7-9 and J is TRBJ2-2; D might be TRBD2 (6 bases). CDR1 is SEHNR and CDR2 is FQNEAQ in the germline V gene (reference sequence). V lost 3 bases to trimming and J lost 5 bases, with 10 bases between them. The CDR3 length is 14 residues. CDR3 DNA sequence: TGTGCCAGCAGCTTCATCGGGGGTACCGGGGAGCTGTTTTTT. Translation gives CASSFIGGTGELFF.

This chain joins TRBV18 and TRBJ2-5, with D unresolved. The J call could be wrong; TRBJ2-7 is a better fit for the DNA end. The CDR3 loop spans 11 amino acids. Per germline, CDR1 KGHSH and CDR2 LQKENI. The CDR3, as DNA: TGTGCCAGCTCACCCCAGTACGAGCAGTACTTC. Translated: CASSPQYEQYF.